Each of the 27 T cell receptor beta chains below was sequenced from the same sample in a study of human T cells and chemical hapten exposure. The time point: patch test 3, about 24 weeks after DPC sensitization. Treatment here: therapeutic diphenylcyclopropenone sensitization with weekly scalp DPC. The template was total RNA from unfractionated whole blood. Each CDR3 protein gets one entry after TCRdb re-called the RACE reads with MiXCR. Altogether 30,000 to 50,000 distinct CDR3 sequences are present, 9.5% to 15% being singletons, with the ten largest covering 2.3%. The sample in question was whole blood, obtained in connection with sensitization to the hapten diphenylcyclopropenone (DPC). The receptors come from a woman aged 40 to 50 with alopecia areata. Some clones in this sample may be carry-over from other donors' samples.

This clonotype was recorded many times. This sequence joins TRBV7-3 and TRBJ1-1; 7 positions match TRBD1. CDR3 length: 13 amino acids. Germline V gives CDR1 SGHTA, CDR2 FQGTGA. The V segment lost 6 bases and the J segment 5 bases; nucleotides outside the gene matches: 6. CDR3 coding DNA: TGTGCCAGCAGACAGGGGCCGGGGACTGAAGCTTTCTTT. Translating it yields CASRQGPGTEAFF.

The CDR3 DNA is TGTGCCAGCAGCGTTATACTTGGAGATGAGCAGTTCTTC. Translation: CASSVILGDEQFF. This rearrangement joins TRBV9 to TRBJ2-1; unclear D gene. The V end was cut by 2 bases, the J end by 8 bases, with 11 bases between. The CDR3 has 13 amino acids. Germline V gives CDR1 SGDLS, CDR2 YYNGEE.

This clonotype was seen at least ten times. This chain uses TRBV3-1 with TRBJ1-5; D is possibly TRBD1 (5 bases). This CDR3 contains 13 residues. V was shortened by 4 bases and J by 7 bases, with 11 bases between the two germline ends. The germline V gene has CDR1 LGHDT and CDR2 YNNKEL (reference sequence). CDR3 in DNA: TGTGCCAGCAGCCCCGACAGCCGCCAGCCCCAGCATTTT. Amino acids: CASSPDSRQPQHF. The whole variable domain, filled in from reference TRBV3-1 and TRBJ1-5, reads DTAVSQTPKYLVTQMGNDKSIKCEQNLGHDTMYWYKQDSKKFLKIMFSYNNKELIINETVPNRFSPKSPDKAHLNLHINSLELGDSAVYFCASSPDSRQPQHFGDGTRLSIL.

With respect to this clonotype: A single base separates this from a much larger clone, so it may be a read error. The rearrangement links TRBV4-3 to TRBJ2-5; either TRBD1 or TRBD2 may fit D (6 bases each). This CDR3 comprises 15 residues. Germline V gene sequence: CDR1 LGHNA, CDR2 YSLEER. The CDR3 loop reads CVSSQGGLLQETQYF. CDR3 bases: TGCGTCAGCAGCCAAGGGGGACTGCTCCAAGAGACCCAGTACTTC.

This rearrangement joins TRBV2 to TRBJ1-2; no clear D. The germline gives CDR1 SNHLY, CDR2 FYNNEI. CDR3 length equals 10 residues. The V end lost 9 bases, the J end lost 8 bases, and 10 bases lay between the germline ends. The CDR3 here is CASLGVGYTF. CDR3 sequence (DNA): TGTGCCAGTTTGGGCGTCGGCTACACCTTC.

The chain is built from TRBV4-1 and TRBJ1-4; 10 bases align to TRBD1. V lost 3 bases, J lost 8 bases, and 6 bases stayed unmatched. CDR1 and CDR2 from the germline V gene are MGHRA and YSYEKL. The CDR3 has 15 residues. The CDR3 is CASSQLGTGAEKLFF. The DNA of the CDR3 is TGCGCCAGCAGCCAGCTCGGGACAGGGGCCGAAAAACTGTTTTTT.

This clonotype was observed at least ten times. The chain uses TRBV9 and TRBJ2-3; 9 bases are shared with TRBD2. CDR3 length equals 15 residues. Germline V gene sequence: CDR1 SGDLS, CDR2 YYNGEE. The V and J ends lost 4 bases and 2 bases, in that order; junction bases with no gene match: 5. The CDR3 loop reads CASSPLAGYTDTQYF. The CDR3 DNA reads TGTGCCAGCAGCCCCCTAGCGGGATACACAGATACGCAGTATTTT.

This clonotype showed up many times. The CDR3 sequence is CASSLGGVANEQFF. The CDR3 bases are TGCGCCAGCAGCTTAGGCGGGGTGGCCAATGAGCAGTTCTTC. The V call is TRBV5-1, the J call TRBJ2-1; the D gene is possibly TRBD2 (6 bases). V gave up 2 bases and J gave up 6 bases, with 12 bases separating them. The CDR3 has 14 residues. CDR1 is SGHRS, CDR2 YFSETQ, per germline.

A few counts support this clonotype. The chain combines TRBV2 with TRBJ2-3; D unclear. V was clipped by 7 bases and J by 2 bases, with 7 bases between them. Germline values: CDR1 SNHLY, CDR2 FYNNEI. CDR3 length equals 12 residues. This CDR3 is CASMVDTDTQYF. Here the CDR3 DNA reads TGTGCCAGCATGGTCGACACAGATACGCAGTATTTT.

In its sample, this clonotype was seen a few times. This chain connects TRBV4-3 to TRBJ2-3; 14 nucleotides align to TRBD2. From germline, CDR1 is LGHNA and CDR2 YSLEER. CDR3 length: 16 residues. Trimming took 0 bases from V and 12 from J; bases not matched to a gene: 8. The CDR3 DNA is TGCGCCAGCAGCCAAGATTGGGGACTAGCGGGGGCCCCACAGTATTTT. Residues: CASSQDWGLAGAPQYF.

The V and J genes are TRBV2 and TRBJ2-3, with unresolved D. The V end was cut by 6 bases, the J end by 6 bases, with 10 bases between. Germline CDR1 SNHLY, CDR2 FYNNEI. This CDR3 is built from 12 residues. The CDR3, as DNA: TGTGCCAGCAGCGCCATTCGGGATACGCAGTATTTT. This encodes CASSAIRDTQYF.

This clonotype has a handful of counts. CDR3 DNA sequence: TGCAGCGCTGGGAACAGGGGGGACTCAGAAGCTTTCTTT. It translates to CSAGNRGDSEAFF. The genes are TRBV29-1 and TRBJ1-1; 8 bases map to TRBD1. J lost 8 bases, V lost 7 bases, and 12 bases had no gene match. This CDR3 is 13 amino acids long. CDR1 is SQVTM and CDR2 is ANQGSEA in the germline V gene.

There are many counts of this clonotype. CDR3 nucleotides: TGTGCCAGCAGCCATGGGACATTGACTGGAAACACCATATATTTT. It specifies CASSHGTLTGNTIYF. The chain combines TRBV4-2 with TRBJ1-3, with D perhaps TRBD1 (6 bases). CDR1 and CDR2 from the germline V gene are LGHNA and YNFKEQ. CDR3 size: 15 residues. The V gene lost 3 bases and the J gene lost 2 bases, with 11 bases spanning the gap.

This clonotype was counted many times. V usage is TRBV28 and J usage is TRBJ1-6; the D gene is possibly TRBD1 (6 bases). The germline V and J ends were trimmed by 7 bases and 7 bases, with 11 bases remaining between them. There are 13 residues in the CDR3. The germline V gene encodes CDR1 MDHEN and CDR2 SYDVKM. The CDR3 here is CASMGARNSPLHF. In nucleotides, the CDR3 is TGTGCCAGCATGGGGGCTAGGAATTCACCCCTCCACTTT. Based on the CDR3 plus reference TRBV28 and TRBJ1-6, the full variable domain is DVKVTQSSRYLVKRTGEKVFLECVQDMDHENMFWYRQDPGLGLRLIYFSYDVKMKEKGDIPEGYSVSREKKERFSLILESASTNQTSMYLCASMGARNSPLHFGNGTRLTVT.

This clonotype appeared many times. The CDR3 is CSARTSGRWHEQFF. The CDR3 DNA sequence: TGCAGTGCTAGGACTAGCGGGAGATGGCATGAGCAGTTCTTC. The rearrangement links TRBV20-1 to TRBJ2-1, with 12 bases matching TRBD2. In germline, CDR1 is DFQATT, CDR2 SNEGSKA (reference sequence). V lost 3 bases and J lost 8; bases outside the gene matches: 5. The CDR3 runs 14 residues.

This clonotype occurred many times. This chain connects TRBV28 to TRBJ2-1, with 9 bases matching TRBD1. Germline CDR1 MDHEN, CDR2 SYDVKM. V shed 6 bases and J 8 bases; nucleotides not matched to a gene: 11. The CDR3 contains 15 residues. CDR3 in amino acids: CASSQTGGAWDEQFF. In nucleotides, the CDR3 is TGTGCCAGCAGCCAAACAGGGGGCGCCTGGGATGAGCAGTTCTTC.

The DNA of the CDR3 is TGTGCCAGCAGCTTGGTCTGGATAGATTCTAACAATGAGCAGTTCTTC. Amino acids: CASSLVWIDSNNEQFF. The chain recombines TRBV5-5 with TRBJ2-1; D ambiguous. V was clipped by 0 bases and J by 5 bases, with 15 bases between them. This CDR3 spans 16 amino acids. Germline CDR1 is SGHKS and CDR2 is YYEKEE (reference sequence).

As for this clonotype: A much larger clone differs from this one at a single base, so this may be a read error. The gene calls are TRBV28 and TRBJ1-5, with D maybe TRBD1 (5 bases). This CDR3 has 13 amino acids. Germline values: CDR1 MDHEN, CDR2 SYDVKM. CDR3 sequence (DNA): TGTACCAGCAGTTTCCCAGACACTGGGGCCGGGCATTTT. This encodes CTSSFPDTGAGHF.

In its sample, this clonotype was seen many times. The gene calls are TRBV19 and TRBJ2-5; D remains ambiguous. Germline values: CDR1 LNHDA, CDR2 SQIVND (reference sequence). V lost 6 bases to trimming and J lost 2 bases, with 13 bases between them. The CDR3 contains 14 residues. In DNA, the CDR3 is TGTGCCAGTAGCCCCTACGGATCTCAAGAGACCCAGTACTTC. Amino acids: CASSPYGSQETQYF.

The chain joins TRBV4-1 to TRBJ2-7, with TRBD2 matching over 11 bases. The CDR3 has 15 amino acids. V lost 4 bases, J lost 5 bases, and 7 bases stayed unmatched. Germline assignment: CDR1 MGHRA and CDR2 YSYEKL. For the CDR3, the DNA is TGCGCCAGCAGCCCGACGACTAGCGGGAACCACGAGCAGTACTTC. Its protein is CASSPTTSGNHEQYF.

The chain recombines TRBV10-1 with TRBJ1-2, with a possible D match to TRBD1 (5 bases). The germline CDR1 and CDR2 sequences are WNHNN and SYGVQD (reference sequence). Trimming took 2 bases from V and 1 from J, leaving 17 bases between them. There are 17 residues in the CDR3. CDR3 nucleotide sequence: TGCGCCAGCAGTGAGCCGCCTGGGGCCCTAATTAACTATGGCTACACCTTC. As protein: CASSEPPGALINYGYTF.

The table lists this clonotype with many counts. The chain recombines TRBV5-4 with TRBJ2-1; 13 bases are shared with TRBD2. The CDR3 consists of 15 residues. V shed 6 bases, J shed 6 bases, and the junction held 6 bases outside the gene matches. Germline CDR1 is SGHNT and CDR2 is YYREEE (reference sequence). CDR3 loop: CASIETSGGTNEQFF. The DNA for the CDR3 is TGTGCCAGCATCGAGACTAGCGGGGGGACCAATGAGCAGTTCTTC. Drawing the rest from reference TRBV5-4 and TRBJ2-1, the complete variable domain is ETGVTQSPTHLIKTRGQQVTLRCSSQSGHNTVSWYQQALGQGPQFIFQYYREEENGRGNFPPRFSGLQFPNYSSELNVNALELDDSALYLCASIETSGGTNEQFFGPGTRLTVL.

This clonotype was observed a handful of times. The V gene is TRBV3-1, the J gene TRBJ1-5, with D uncertain. Germline CDR1 is LGHDT and CDR2 is YNNKEL (reference sequence). Trimming pared 2 bases from V and 0 bases from J, leaving 8 bases between. This CDR3 is 15 amino acids long. The CDR3 nucleotides read TGTGCCAGCAGCCAAACCGGTACTAGCAATCAGCCCCAGCATTTT. Amino acid sequence: CASSQTGTSNQPQHF.

The genes are TRBV28 and TRBJ1-2; tentative D call: TRBD1 (5 bases). The germline CDR1 and CDR2 sequences are MDHEN and SYDVKM. V was clipped by 2 bases and J by 4 bases, with 5 bases between them. The CDR3 is 12 amino acids. The CDR3 protein is CASSLGGYGYTF. Here the CDR3 DNA reads TGTGCCAGCAGTTTAGGGGGCTATGGCTACACCTTC.

The table lists this clonotype with a few counts. This chain links TRBV20-1 with TRBJ2-7, with 8 nucleotides matching TRBD2. The CDR3 has 14 amino acids. Trimming at V came to 4 bases and at J to 3 bases, leaving 8 bases not matched to a gene. Germline V gene data show CDR1 as DFQATT and CDR2 as SNEGSKA (reference sequence). This CDR3 is CSATSGGGSYEQYF. The CDR3 nucleotides are TGCAGTGCTACCTCCGGGGGGGGCAGCTACGAGCAGTACTTC.

This clonotype occurred once. The chain uses TRBV29-1 and TRBJ1-1; no clear D gene. The V and J ends lost 0 bases and 11 bases respectively, with 13 bases between them. Germline lookup yields CDR1 SQVTM and CDR2 ANQGSEA. The CDR3 has 12 amino acids. DNA for the CDR3: TGCAGCGTTGAAGACGGTGCCAAAAGGGCTTTCTTT. It translates to CSVEDGAKRAFF.

This clonotype was counted only a few times. The chain combines TRBV29-1 with TRBJ2-3, with 8 bases that match TRBD2. V dropped 8 bases and J dropped 3; count of bases not matched to a gene: 7. From germline, CDR1 is SQVTM and CDR2 ANQGSEA. The CDR3 has 13 residues. CDR3 loop: CSLRGGLTDTQYF. The CDR3 DNA sequence: TGCAGCTTGCGCGGGGGGCTGACAGATACGCAGTATTTT.